The 8 T cell receptor beta chains given below trace back to one sample, sequenced in a study of T cell responses to AZD1222 COVID-19 vaccine. Sequenced by immunoSEQ multiplex PCR; TCRdb stores in-frame clones only, minus some. The sample has approximately 93,000 clones; roughly nine tenths are singletons. Source: peripheral blood, taken 28 days after the second AZD1222 dose. The origin of the receptors is an adult who received the AZD1222 COVID-19 vaccine.

In nucleotides, the CDR3 is TGTGCCTGGAGTGTATTCTCCGGGGAGCTGTTTTTT. Residues: CAWSVFSGELFF. The chain employs TRBV30 and TRBJ2-2; D unclear. Trimming shortened V by 0 bases and J by 6 bases, and 5 bases separated the two germline ends. CDR1 and CDR2 (germline): GTSNPN, SVGIG (reference sequence). The CDR3 covers 12 residues.

This sequence joins TRBV21-1 and TRBJ2-7; the table's D call, TRBD2, has no DNA check behind it. TRBV21-1 is described as a pseudogene. The CDR3 has 14 residues. CDR3 nucleotide sequence: TGTGCCAGCAGCAAATCGGTGCGGGGCAGCGGGCAGTACTTC. Translated: CASSKSVRGSGQYF.

This clone was recorded only once. The chain recombines TRBV7-6 with TRBJ1-2; D not certain. Germline CDR1 is SGHVS and CDR2 is FNYEAQ. Trimming cost V 2 bases and J 3 bases, with 13 bases left between them. The CDR3 spans 15 residues. The CDR3 sequence: CASSLSADSHYGYTF. CDR3 nucleotide sequence: TGTGCCAGCAGCTTAAGTGCAGATTCGCACTATGGCTACACCTTC. Full variable domain (rest looked up from reference TRBV7-6 and TRBJ1-2): GAGVSQSPRYKVTKRGQDVALRCDPISGHVSLYWYRQALGQGPEFLTYFNYEAQQDKSGLPNDRFSAERPEGSISTLTIQRTEQRDSAMYRCASSLSADSHYGYTFGSGTRLTVV.

CDR3 bases: TGTGCCAGCAGCGTTGGTAGGAAGAACACTGAAGCTTTCTTT. It specifies CASSVGRKNTEAFF. This chain joins TRBV9 and TRBJ1-1, with unresolved D. CDR3 length equals 14 residues. Trimming took 2 bases from V and 1 from J, leaving 9 bases between them. The germline V gene has CDR1 SGDLS and CDR2 YYNGEE.

The chain carries TRBV10-3 and TRBJ2-1, with 9 bases identical to TRBD1. Trimming removed 3 bases from V and 5 bases from J; junction bases left unmatched: 2. Looked up from germline, CDR1 is ENHRY and CDR2 is SYGVKD. The CDR3 runs to 14 residues. The CDR3 sequence: CAISEQGADNEQFF. The CDR3 DNA reads as TGTGCCATCAGTGAACAGGGGGCCGACAATGAGCAGTTCTTC.

The chain couples TRBV7-8 to TRBJ1-4; D not certain. Trimming removed 2 bases at V and 0 bases at J, with 7 bases between. CDR1 and CDR2 (germline): SGHVS, FQNEAQ. CDR3 size: 15 residues. The CDR3 loop reads CASSLNVATNEKLFF. DNA of the CDR3: TGTGCCAGCAGCTTAAATGTAGCAACTAATGAAAAACTGTTTTTT.

Here the CDR3 reads CASSQAYEQYF. The CDR3 DNA is TGTGCCAGCAGTCAGGCTTACGAGCAGTACTTC. V usage is TRBV28 and J usage is TRBJ2-7; no definite D call. The germline V and J ends were trimmed by 5 bases and 4 bases, with 6 bases remaining between them. Germline lookup yields CDR1 MDHEN and CDR2 SYDVKM. This CDR3 is 11 amino acids long.

The chain combines TRBV6-1 with TRBJ1-2; a weak D match, TRBD1 (5 bases). Trimming took off 2 bases at V and 8 bases at J, with 21 bases between the two ends. Looked up from germline, CDR1 is MNHNS and CDR2 is SASEGT. CDR3 length equals 16 residues. The CDR3 protein is CASSEWGLGASKGYTF. The DNA for the CDR3 is TGTGCCAGCAGTGAATGGGGACTTGGGGCGTCTAAGGGCTACACCTTC.